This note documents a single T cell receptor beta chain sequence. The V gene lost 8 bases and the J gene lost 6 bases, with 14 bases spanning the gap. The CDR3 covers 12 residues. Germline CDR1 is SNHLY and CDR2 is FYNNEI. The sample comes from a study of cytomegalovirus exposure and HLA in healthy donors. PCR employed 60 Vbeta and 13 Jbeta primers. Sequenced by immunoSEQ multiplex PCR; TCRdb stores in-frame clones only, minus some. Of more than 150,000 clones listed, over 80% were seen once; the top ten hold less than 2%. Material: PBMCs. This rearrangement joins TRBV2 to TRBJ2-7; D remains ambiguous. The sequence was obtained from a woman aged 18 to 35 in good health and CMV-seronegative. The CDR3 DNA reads TGTGCCAGCTGCCCACATCGTGGCGAGCAGTACTTC. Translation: CASCPHRGEQYF. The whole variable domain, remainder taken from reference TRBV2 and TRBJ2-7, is EPEVTQTPSHQVTQMGQEVILRCVPISNHLYFYWYRQILGQKVEFLVSFYNNEISEKSEIFDDQFSVERPDGSNFTLKIRSTKLEDSAMYFCASCPHRGEQYFGPGTRLTVT.